This TCR beta chain was sequenced for a study of technical replicates of blood from a few donors. Sequencing used immunoSEQ multiplex PCR; TCRdb keeps in-frame clones, though not all of them. Found here are roughly 80,000 clones, roughly 94% of them singletons; the top ten hold about 0.39%. This CDR3 has 15 residues. V shed 1 base, J shed 4 bases, and the junction held 4 bases outside the gene matches. Germline V gene sequence: CDR1 MNHNS, CDR2 SASEGT. The chain recombines TRBV6-1 with TRBJ2-5, with 9 bases lining up with TRBD2. The TCR was taken from a human donor in good health. Material for sequencing was T cells isolated from PBMCs. CDR3 region: CASSEGREGRETQYF. In DNA, the CDR3 is TGTGCCAGCAGTGAAGGGCGGGAGGGTCGAGAGACCCAGTACTTC.